Listed below are T cell receptor beta chains from one sample, sequenced in a study of PD-1 blockade in classical Hodgkin lymphoma. Assay: immunoSEQ multiplex PCR; the TCRdb copy retains only in-frame clones and omits some. The sample holds 90,000 to 110,000 clones, approximately 89% seen once. The source material was peripheral blood mononuclear cells (PBMCs), sampled before the fourth cycle of nivolumab. The receptors were sampled from a human donor with classical Hodgkin lymphoma. The CDR3 runs from the conserved cysteine through the conserved F or W. D genes are given only for firm matches. Part of the rows lack a size; the others show once, few, many or a class for expanded clones.

d_gene: NA; abundance: few; j_gene: TRBJ2-1; v_gene: TRBV6-1; CDR3aa: CASRLSGPYNEQFF; CDR3nt: TGTGCCAGCCGGTTGAGCGGCCCCTACAATGAGCAGTTCTTC
d_gene: NA; abundance: NA; j_gene: TRBJ2-7; v_gene: TRBV6-1; CDR3aa: CASVDYGTVSYEQYF; CDR3nt: TGTGCCAGCGTCGACTACGGGACGGTGTCCTACGAGCAGTACTTC
d_gene: NA; abundance: NA; j_gene: TRBJ1-5; v_gene: TRBV10-3; CDR3aa: CAISDLPGEDNQPQHF; CDR3nt: TGTGCCATCAGTGATTTGCCAGGGGAGGACAATCAGCCCCAGCATTTT
d_gene: TRBD2; abundance: NA; j_gene: TRBJ2-7; v_gene: TRBV19; CDR3aa: CASSIGALAGLEQYF; CDR3nt: TGTGCCAGTAGTATAGGCGCGCTAGCGGGACTCGAGCAGTACTTC
d_gene: NA; abundance: NA; j_gene: TRBJ2-7; v_gene: TRBV6-1; CDR3aa: CASSVPAGTYEQYF; CDR3nt: TGTGCCAGCAGTGTTCCCGCGGGTACCTACGAGCAGTACTTC
d_gene: NA; abundance: NA; j_gene: TRBJ1-1; v_gene: TRBV23-1; CDR3aa: CASSQSEQGKGVYTEAFF; CDR3nt: TGCGCCAGCAGTCAATCCGAACAGGGAAAGGGGGTGTACACTGAAGCTTTCTTT
d_gene: TRBD1; abundance: NA; j_gene: TRBJ2-3; v_gene: TRBV11-3; CDR3aa: CASSHGQGSPDTQYF; CDR3nt: TGTGCCAGCAGCCACGGACAGGGGAGCCCAGATACGCAGTATTTT
d_gene: TRBD2; abundance: NA; j_gene: TRBJ2-5; v_gene: TRBV4-3; CDR3aa: CASSQEGGETQYF; CDR3nt: TGCGCCAGCAGCCAAGAGGGGGGGGAGACCCAGTACTTC
d_gene: TRBD2; abundance: NA; j_gene: TRBJ2-5; v_gene: TRBV11-2; CDR3aa: CASSLDSGLAGEETQYF; CDR3nt: TGTGCCAGCAGCTTAGACTCTGGACTAGCGGGAGAGGAGACCCAGTACTTC
d_gene: NA; abundance: NA; j_gene: TRBJ1-1; v_gene: TRBV4-3; CDR3aa: CASSQEAGMNTEAFF; CDR3nt: TGCGCCAGCAGCCAAGAGGCAGGCATGAACACTGAAGCTTTCTTT
d_gene: TRBD1; abundance: NA; j_gene: TRBJ2-1; v_gene: TRBV9; CDR3aa: CASSLGQGLYAEQFF; CDR3nt: TGTGCCAGCAGCCTCGGACAGGGGCTTTACGCTGAGCAGTTCTTC
d_gene: TRBD1; abundance: NA; j_gene: TRBJ2-7; v_gene: TRBV6-5; CDR3aa: CASRSTGGEQYF; CDR3nt: TGTGCCAGCAGATCGACAGGGGGCGAGCAGTACTTC
d_gene: NA; abundance: NA; j_gene: TRBJ2-7; v_gene: TRBV2; CDR3aa: CASSALMTSYEQYF; CDR3nt: TGTGCCAGCAGTGCGCTGATGACCTCCTACGAGCAGTACTTC
d_gene: NA; abundance: NA; j_gene: TRBJ2-2; v_gene: TRBV4-3; CDR3aa: CASSQDVYPNTGELFF; CDR3nt: TGCGCCAGCAGCCAAGATGTATACCCGAACACCGGGGAGCTGTTTTTT
d_gene: NA; abundance: NA; j_gene: TRBJ2-3; v_gene: TRBV7-9; CDR3aa: CASSLGKYDTQYF; CDR3nt: TGTGCCAGCAGCTTGGGCAAATACGATACGCAGTATTTT
d_gene: TRBD1; abundance: NA; j_gene: TRBJ1-5; v_gene: TRBV11-2; CDR3aa: CASSLAGQGLGQPQHF; CDR3nt: TGTGCCAGCAGCTTAGCGGGACAGGGCCTAGGACAGCCCCAGCATTTT
d_gene: NA; abundance: NA; j_gene: TRBJ1-1; v_gene: TRBV29-1; CDR3aa: CSVEGRLNTEAFF; CDR3nt: TGCAGCGTTGAAGGACGGCTGAACACTGAAGCTTTCTTT
d_gene: NA; abundance: once; j_gene: TRBJ2-3; v_gene: TRBV4-1; CDR3aa: CASSQGGGTLSTDTQYF; CDR3nt: TGCGCCAGCAGTCAAGGGGGGGGGACACTTAGCACAGATACGCAGTATTTT
d_gene: TRBD2; abundance: NA; j_gene: TRBJ2-5; v_gene: TRBV5-6; CDR3aa: CASSLGVTSGIQETQYF; CDR3nt: TGTGCCAGCAGCTTGGGAGTGACTAGCGGGATCCAAGAGACCCAGTACTTC
d_gene: NA; abundance: NA; j_gene: TRBJ2-5; v_gene: TRBV10-3; CDR3aa: CATAAQETQYF; CDR3nt: TGTGCCACCGCCGCTCAAGAGACCCAGTACTTC
d_gene: TRBD2; abundance: NA; j_gene: TRBJ2-7; v_gene: TRBV6-6; CDR3aa: CASSYGLAAYEQYF; CDR3nt: TGTGCCAGCAGTTACGGGCTAGCGGCCTACGAGCAGTACTTC
d_gene: NA; abundance: NA; j_gene: TRBJ2-5; v_gene: TRBV27; CDR3aa: CASSPDTGTQYF; CDR3nt: TGTGCCAGCAGTCCGGATACGGGGACCCAGTACTTC
d_gene: TRBD2; abundance: NA; j_gene: TRBJ2-3; v_gene: TRBV7-2; CDR3aa: CASSLQREGPDTQYF; CDR3nt: TGTGCCAGCAGCTTACAGCGGGAGGGCCCAGATACGCAGTATTTT
d_gene: TRBD1; abundance: NA; j_gene: TRBJ1-1; v_gene: TRBV29-1; CDR3aa: CSAGTGGGGTEAFF; CDR3nt: TGCAGCGCTGGGACAGGGGGCGGCGGCACTGAAGCTTTCTTT
d_gene: NA; abundance: NA; j_gene: TRBJ2-7; v_gene: TRBV15; CDR3aa: CATSFHPSYEQYF; CDR3nt: TGTGCCACCAGCTTCCACCCTTCCTACGAGCAGTACTTC
d_gene: TRBD2; abundance: NA; j_gene: TRBJ2-2; v_gene: TRBV19; CDR3aa: CASRTSGRGTGELFF; CDR3nt: TGTGCCAGTAGGACTAGCGGGAGAGGTACCGGGGAGCTGTTTTTT
d_gene: NA; abundance: NA; j_gene: TRBJ1-5; v_gene: TRBV28; CDR3aa: CASSFPDDSNQPQHF; CDR3nt: TGTGCCAGCAGTTTCCCTGATGATAGCAATCAGCCCCAGCATTTT
d_gene: NA; abundance: NA; j_gene: TRBJ1-4; v_gene: TRBV15; CDR3aa: CATSSPRGEKLFF; CDR3nt: TGTGCCACCAGCAGCCCCAGAGGGGAAAAACTGTTTTTT
d_gene: TRBD1; abundance: NA; j_gene: TRBJ1-4; v_gene: TRBV6-6; CDR3aa: CASTRQGGTNEKLFF; CDR3nt: TGTGCCAGCACAAGACAGGGGGGGACTAATGAAAAACTGTTTTTT
d_gene: NA; abundance: NA; j_gene: TRBJ2-1; v_gene: TRBV5-6; CDR3aa: CASSLAGLRNEQFF; CDR3nt: TGTGCCAGCAGCTTGGCAGGTCTACGGAATGAGCAGTTCTTC
d_gene: NA; abundance: few; j_gene: TRBJ2-5; v_gene: TRBV6-5; CDR3aa: CASSYGVTQYF; CDR3nt: TGTGCCAGCAGTTATGGGGTGACCCAGTACTTC
d_gene: TRBD1; abundance: NA; j_gene: TRBJ2-2; v_gene: TRBV6-6; CDR3aa: CASSPGTGVVPGELFF; CDR3nt: TGTGCCAGCAGTCCCGGGACAGGGGTTGTTCCCGGGGAGCTGTTTTTT
d_gene: NA; abundance: NA; j_gene: TRBJ1-5; v_gene: TRBV18; CDR3aa: CASSPGGSNQPQHF; CDR3nt: TGTGCCAGCTCACCAGGTGGCAGCAATCAGCCCCAGCATTTT
d_gene: NA; abundance: NA; j_gene: TRBJ1-1; v_gene: TRBV6-6; CDR3aa: CASRQVGLNTEAFF; CDR3nt: TGTGCCAGCAGACAGGTGGGGCTGAACACTGAAGCTTTCTTT
d_gene: NA; abundance: NA; j_gene: TRBJ2-7; v_gene: TRBV11-2; CDR3aa: CASSPWTGGEQYF; CDR3nt: TGTGCCAGCAGCCCGTGGACGGGCGGCGAGCAGTACTTC
d_gene: NA; abundance: NA; j_gene: TRBJ2-1; v_gene: TRBV18; CDR3aa: CASSRETVSSYNEQFF; CDR3nt: TGTGCCAGCTCACGCGAAACAGTTAGCTCCTACAATGAGCAGTTCTTC
d_gene: NA; abundance: NA; j_gene: TRBJ2-3; v_gene: TRBV6-5; CDR3aa: CASGLLDSDTQYF; CDR3nt: TGTGCCAGCGGATTACTGGATTCAGATACGCAGTATTTT